The 14 T cell receptor beta chains reported below all come from one sample, sequenced in a study of shared clonotypes between healthy human individuals. Libraries were prepared by immunoSEQ multiplex PCR; TCRdb keeps only in-frame clonotypes and omits some of them. The sample lists approximately 2,000,000 clones; roughly 93% were seen once. CD45RO negativity and positive selection for CCR7 defined naive CD8 cells, a population that excluded terminally differentiated effector memory CD45RA+ cells. Sequences were obtained from naive CD8+ T cells from PBMCs. These receptors were collected from a man aged 18 to 29 in good health. Some clones in this sample may be carry-over from other donors' samples.

The V and J genes are TRBV15 and TRBJ2-7, with D possibly being TRBD1 (6 bases). CDR3 length: 13 residues. V was shortened by 3 bases and J by 4 bases, with 10 bases between the two germline ends. Germline CDR1 and CDR2: LNHNV and YYDKDF (reference sequence). CDR3 sequence (DNA): TGTGCCACCAGCAGGGTTACAGGGTACGAGCAGTACTTC. It codes for CATSRVTGYEQYF.

The V and J genes are TRBV6-1 and TRBJ2-7; 9 bases are shared with TRBD1. Losses at the gene ends were 8 bases for V and 2 bases for J; bases not matched to a gene: 10. This CDR3 has 15 residues. The germline V gene has CDR1 MNHNS and CDR2 SASEGT. The DNA for the CDR3 is TGTGCCAGCGAAAAGACAGGGGGATGGACCTACGAGCAGTACTTC. The encoded protein is CASEKTGGWTYEQYF.

The V gene is TRBV29-1, the J gene TRBJ2-7; perhaps TRBD2 as D (7 bases). Germline V gives CDR1 SQVTM, CDR2 ANQGSEA. Trimming took 5 bases from V and 6 from J, leaving 20 bases between them. CDR3 size: 14 residues. For the CDR3, the DNA is TGCAGCGTTAAGACGGGGGGCGGCCGGAGCGAGCAGTACTTC. Its translation is CSVKTGGGRSEQYF.

The chain links TRBV27 to TRBJ2-5; 9 positions match TRBD2. Trimming removed 6 bases from V and 2 bases from J; junction bases left unmatched: 10. Germline CDR1 reads MNHEY; CDR2 reads SMNVEV (reference sequence). The CDR3 is 16 amino acids. The CDR3 here is CASSKEGLARQETQYF. The CDR3 DNA reads as TGTGCCAGCAGCAAGGAAGGACTAGCGAGACAAGAGACCCAGTACTTC.

This chain uses TRBV5-6 with TRBJ2-5; possible D gene TRBD1, 6 bases. Germline CDR1 is SGHDT and CDR2 is YYEEEE. Between the trimmed V and J ends, which lost 3 bases and 0 bases, there was a span of 18 bases. This CDR3 has 17 amino acids. For the CDR3, the DNA is TGTGCCAGCAGCTACGATATAGGACAGCTTCACCAAGAGACCCAGTACTTC. Protein product: CASSYDIGQLHQETQYF.

This rearrangement joins TRBV7-8 to TRBJ2-7, with a possible D match to TRBD2 (5 bases). This CDR3 comprises 14 residues. The germline V gene encodes CDR1 SGHVS and CDR2 FQNEAQ. Deletions cut 3 bases from V and 2 bases from J, with 11 bases between. CDR3 in DNA: TGTGCCAGCAGCTTTGTGGGAGCCACCTACGAGCAGTACTTC. Translated: CASSFVGATYEQYF.

This chain links TRBV4-2 with TRBJ2-7; D remains ambiguous. Trimming removed 1 base at V and 2 bases at J, with 12 bases between. The CDR3 sequence is 15 residues long. Germline loops: CDR1 LGHNA, CDR2 YNFKEQ. The CDR3 loop reads CASSQAAGETYEQYF. The CDR3 region has the DNA TGTGCCAGCAGCCAAGCGGCCGGAGAAACCTACGAGCAGTACTTC.

This chain connects TRBV6-6 to TRBJ2-7; D may be TRBD1 (5 bases). This CDR3 region has 13 residues. CDR1 is MNHNY, CDR2 SVGAGI, per germline (reference sequence). V gave up 3 bases and J gave up 6 bases, with 12 bases separating them. The CDR3 region is CASSYQGQGEQYF. In DNA, the CDR3 is TGTGCCAGCAGTTATCAGGGCCAGGGCGAGCAGTACTTC.

The chain combines TRBV27 with TRBJ2-7; D might be TRBD2 (7 bases). Germline CDR1 is MNHEY and CDR2 is SMNVEV (reference sequence). The CDR3 totals 16 residues. The ends were cut back, 0 bases at V and 0 bases at J, with 12 bases in the middle. CDR3 loop: CASSLSGGGFSYEQYF. CDR3 DNA: TGTGCCAGCAGTTTATCGGGCGGGGGCTTCTCCTACGAGCAGTACTTC.

The chain couples TRBV9 to TRBJ2-2; TRBD2 is a possible D gene (6 bases). This CDR3 contains 16 residues. CDR1 SGDLS and CDR2 YYNGEE come from the germline V gene. V was clipped by 0 bases and J by 6 bases, with 15 bases between them. CDR3 region: CASSVGGLPRAGELFF. CDR3 sequence (DNA): TGTGCCAGCAGCGTAGGGGGACTTCCGCGCGCCGGGGAGCTGTTTTTT.

V gene TRBV19 combines with J gene TRBJ2-1; D possibly uses TRBD1 or TRBD2 (5 bases each). Germline CDR1 LNHDA, CDR2 SQIVND (reference sequence). V was pared by 2 bases and J by 9 bases, with 17 bases between. This CDR3 is 15 amino acids long. The CDR3, as DNA: TGTGCCAGTAGTATATTCGGGACGGCGGCTAGTGAGCAGTTCTTC. It yields the protein CASSIFGTAASEQFF. Full variable domain (rest looked up from reference TRBV19 and TRBJ2-1): DGGITQSPKYLFRKEGQNVTLSCEQNLNHDAMYWYRQDPGQGLRLIYYSQIVNDFQKGDIAEGYSVSREKKESFPLTVTSAQKNPTAFYLCASSIFGTAASEQFFGPGTRLTVL.

The chain has TRBV4-3 and TRBJ2-7; TRBD2 aligns across 9 bases. V shed 4 bases and J 3 bases; nucleotides not matched to a gene: 4. The V gene's germline CDR1 is LGHNA and CDR2 YSLEER. The CDR3 contains 14 residues. The CDR3 loop reads CASSLRLADYEQYF. The CDR3 nucleotides are TGCGCCAGCAGCCTGCGACTAGCGGACTACGAGCAGTACTTC.

This chain connects TRBV4-3 to TRBJ2-7; the match to TRBD2 covers 9 bases. This CDR3 region has 16 residues. CDR1 and CDR2 (germline): LGHNA, YSLEER. J gave up 3 bases and V 4 bases, and 10 bases lay outside the gene matches. CDR3 nucleotides: TGCGCCAGCAGCCCTGACGGGGCGGGAGGGAGCTACGAGCAGTACTTC. It yields the protein CASSPDGAGGSYEQYF.

J is TRBJ2-7 and V is TRBV27, with 10 bases aligning to TRBD1. The CDR3 is made up of 16 amino acids. In germline, CDR1 is MNHEY, CDR2 SMNVEV (reference sequence). With V trimmed by 4 bases and J by 3 bases, 9 bases remained unmatched. This chain's CDR3 is CASSSPGTGDIYEQYF. Written as DNA, the CDR3 is TGTGCCAGCAGTTCTCCCGGGACAGGGGACATCTACGAGCAGTACTTC.